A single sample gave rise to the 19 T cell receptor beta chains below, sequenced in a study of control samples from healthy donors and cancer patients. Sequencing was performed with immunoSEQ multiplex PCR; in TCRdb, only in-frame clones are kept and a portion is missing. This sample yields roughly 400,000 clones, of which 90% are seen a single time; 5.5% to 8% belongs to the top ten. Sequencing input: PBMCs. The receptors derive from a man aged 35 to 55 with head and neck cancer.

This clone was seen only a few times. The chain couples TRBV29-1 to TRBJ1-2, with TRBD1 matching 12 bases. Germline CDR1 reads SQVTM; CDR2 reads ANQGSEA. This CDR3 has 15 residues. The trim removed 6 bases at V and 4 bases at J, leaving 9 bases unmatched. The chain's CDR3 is CSVPPGQGASYGYTF. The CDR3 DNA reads TGCAGCGTACCCCCGGGACAGGGGGCGAGCTATGGCTACACCTTC.

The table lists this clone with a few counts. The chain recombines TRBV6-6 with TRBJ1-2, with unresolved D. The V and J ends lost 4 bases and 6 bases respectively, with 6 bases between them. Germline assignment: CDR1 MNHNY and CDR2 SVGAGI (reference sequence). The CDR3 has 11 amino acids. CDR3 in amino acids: CASSFEHGYTF. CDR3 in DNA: TGTGCCAGCAGTTTCGAACATGGCTACACCTTC.

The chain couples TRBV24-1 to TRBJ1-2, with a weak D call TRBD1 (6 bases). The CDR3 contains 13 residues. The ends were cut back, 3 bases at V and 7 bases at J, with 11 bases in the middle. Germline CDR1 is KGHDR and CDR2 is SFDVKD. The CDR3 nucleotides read TGTGCCACCAGTGATACATACAGGGTTGGCTACACCTTC. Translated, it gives CATSDTYRVGYTF.

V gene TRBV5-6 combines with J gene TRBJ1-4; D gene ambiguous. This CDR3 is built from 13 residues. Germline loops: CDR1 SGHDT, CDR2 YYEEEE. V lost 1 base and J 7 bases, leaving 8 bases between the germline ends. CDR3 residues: CASSLLFGEKLFF. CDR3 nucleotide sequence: TGTGCCAGCAGCTTGCTATTCGGTGAAAAACTGTTTTTT.

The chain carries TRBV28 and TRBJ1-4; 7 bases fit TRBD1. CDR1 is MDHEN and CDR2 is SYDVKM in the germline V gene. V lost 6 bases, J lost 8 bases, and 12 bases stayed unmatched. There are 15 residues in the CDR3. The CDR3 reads CASSQATGRIEKLFF. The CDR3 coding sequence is TGTGCCAGCAGCCAAGCGACAGGGCGTATAGAAAAACTGTTTTTT. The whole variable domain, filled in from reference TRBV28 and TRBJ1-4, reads DVKVTQSSRYLVKRTGEKVFLECVQDMDHENMFWYRQDPGLGLRLIYFSYDVKMKEKGDIPEGYSVSREKKERFSLILESASTNQTSMYLCASSQATGRIEKLFFGSGTQLSVL.

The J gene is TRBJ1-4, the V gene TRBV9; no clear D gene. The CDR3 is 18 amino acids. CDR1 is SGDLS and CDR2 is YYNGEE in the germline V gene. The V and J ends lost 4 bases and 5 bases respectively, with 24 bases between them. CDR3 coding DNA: TGTGCCAGCAGCTCCAATCTACGGGCCTCCCCTCTCAATGAAAAACTGTTTTTT. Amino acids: CASSSNLRASPLNEKLFF.

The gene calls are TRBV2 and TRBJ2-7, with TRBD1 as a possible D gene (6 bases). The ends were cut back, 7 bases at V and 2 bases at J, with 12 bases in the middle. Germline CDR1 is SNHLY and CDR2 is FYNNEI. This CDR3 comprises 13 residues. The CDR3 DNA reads TGTGCCAGCACTGCAAGGACAGCCTACGAGCAGTACTTC. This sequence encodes CASTARTAYEQYF.

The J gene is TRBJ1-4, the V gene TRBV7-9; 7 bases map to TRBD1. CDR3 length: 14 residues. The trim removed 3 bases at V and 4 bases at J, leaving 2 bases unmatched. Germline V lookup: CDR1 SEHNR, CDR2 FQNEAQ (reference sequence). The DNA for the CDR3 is TGTGCCAGCAGCTTTGGACAGGATAATGAAAAACTGTTTTTT. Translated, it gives CASSFGQDNEKLFF.

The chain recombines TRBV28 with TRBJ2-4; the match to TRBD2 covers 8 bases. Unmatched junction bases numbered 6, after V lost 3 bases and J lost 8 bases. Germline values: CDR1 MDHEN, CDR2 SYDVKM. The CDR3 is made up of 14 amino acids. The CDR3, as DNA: TGTGCCAGCAGTTTCTCAGCGGGAGCGGACATTCAGTACTTC. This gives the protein CASSFSAGADIQYF.

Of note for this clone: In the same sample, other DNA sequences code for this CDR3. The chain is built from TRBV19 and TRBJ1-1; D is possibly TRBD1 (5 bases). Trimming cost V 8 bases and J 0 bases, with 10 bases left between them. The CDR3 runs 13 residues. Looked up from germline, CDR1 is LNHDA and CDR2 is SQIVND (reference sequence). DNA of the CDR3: TGTGCCAGTTCCGGGACGGTGAACACTGAAGCTTTCTTT. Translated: CASSGTVNTEAFF.

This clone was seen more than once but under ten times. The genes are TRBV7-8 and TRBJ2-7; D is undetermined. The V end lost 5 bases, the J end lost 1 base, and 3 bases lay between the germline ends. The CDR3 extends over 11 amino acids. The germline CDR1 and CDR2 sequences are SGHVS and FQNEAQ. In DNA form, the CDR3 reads TGTGCCAGCAGCCATTCCTACGAGCAGTACTTC. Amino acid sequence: CASSHSYEQYF.

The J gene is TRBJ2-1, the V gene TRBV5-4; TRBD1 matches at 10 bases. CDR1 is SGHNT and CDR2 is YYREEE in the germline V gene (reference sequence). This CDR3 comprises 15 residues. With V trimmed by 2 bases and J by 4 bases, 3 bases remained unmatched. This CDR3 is CASSFDRGQYNEQFF. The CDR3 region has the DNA TGTGCCAGCAGCTTCGACAGGGGGCAGTACAATGAGCAGTTCTTC.

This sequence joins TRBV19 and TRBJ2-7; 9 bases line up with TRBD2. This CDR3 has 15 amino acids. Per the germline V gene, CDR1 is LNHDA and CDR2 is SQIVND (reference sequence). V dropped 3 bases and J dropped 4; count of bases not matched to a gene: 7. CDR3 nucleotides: TGTGCCAGTAGTATTGTGGCTAGCGGGGCATACGAGCAGTACTTC. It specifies CASSIVASGAYEQYF.

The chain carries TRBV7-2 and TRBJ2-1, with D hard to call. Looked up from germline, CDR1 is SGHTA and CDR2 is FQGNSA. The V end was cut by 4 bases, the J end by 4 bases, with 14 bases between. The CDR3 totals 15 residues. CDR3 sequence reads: CASSSLYATYNEQFF. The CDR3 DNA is TGTGCCAGCAGCTCCCTCTATGCCACGTACAATGAGCAGTTCTTC.

The CDR3, as DNA: TGTGCCAGCTCACCATCAGGGGCCGGGGAGCTGTTTTTT. Amino acid sequence: CASSPSGAGELFF. J is TRBJ2-2 and V is TRBV18; D perhaps matches TRBD1 (6 bases). CDR1 and CDR2 (germline): KGHSH, LQKENI. V lost 2 bases and J lost 6, with 7 bases in between. CDR3 length: 13 amino acids.

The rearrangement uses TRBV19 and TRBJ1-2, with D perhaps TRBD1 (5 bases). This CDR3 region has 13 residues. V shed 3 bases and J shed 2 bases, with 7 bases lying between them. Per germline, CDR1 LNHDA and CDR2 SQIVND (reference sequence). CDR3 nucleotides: TGTGCCAGTAGTATGACAGCGAACTATGGCTACACCTTC. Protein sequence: CASSMTANYGYTF.

The CDR3 spells CASSLGIDRLSTEAFF. CDR3 coding DNA: TGTGCCAGCAGTTTAGGTATTGATCGGTTGAGCACTGAAGCTTTCTTT. The chain employs TRBV28 and TRBJ1-1; the D is unclear. Germline CDR1 reads MDHEN; CDR2 reads SYDVKM. This CDR3 has 16 amino acids. Trimming cost V 2 bases and J 4 bases, with 17 bases left between them.

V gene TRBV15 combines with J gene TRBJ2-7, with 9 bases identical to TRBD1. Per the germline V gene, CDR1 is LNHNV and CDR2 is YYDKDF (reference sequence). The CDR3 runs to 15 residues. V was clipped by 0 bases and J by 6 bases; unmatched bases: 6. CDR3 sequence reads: CATSRDPTGGLEQYF. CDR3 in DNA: TGTGCCACCAGCAGAGATCCAACAGGGGGCCTCGAGCAGTACTTC.

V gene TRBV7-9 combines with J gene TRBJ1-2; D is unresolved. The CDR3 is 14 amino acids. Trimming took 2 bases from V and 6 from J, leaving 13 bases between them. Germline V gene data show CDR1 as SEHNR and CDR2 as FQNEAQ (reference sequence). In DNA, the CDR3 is TGTGCCAGCAGCTTAATCGGCAAGTACGATGGCTACACCTTC. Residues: CASSLIGKYDGYTF.